The 20 T cell receptor beta chains reported below all come from one sample, sequenced in a study of OX40 agonist ivuxolimab in advanced cancers. TCRdb keeps only in-frame clones here, not all; method: immunoSEQ multiplex PCR. The sample shows some 60,000 clones, roughly nine tenths of them seen only once. The sequencing here drew on CD4+ or CD8+ T cells sorted from blood, taken in a trial of the OX40 agonist ivuxolimab. The receptors were gathered from an adult with an advanced solid tumor such as melanoma, head and neck, liver or kidney cancer.

This chain's CDR3 is CASIPGGGGTEAFF. The CDR3 DNA follows: TGTGCCAGCATTCCGGGTGGGGGGGGCACTGAAGCTTTCTTT. The rearrangement links TRBV6-5 to TRBJ1-1; possible D gene TRBD1, 5 bases. The ends were cut back, 7 bases at V and 4 bases at J, with 16 bases in the middle. The CDR3 sequence is 14 residues long. Germline V gives CDR1 MNHEY, CDR2 SVGAGI.

CDR3 region: CASTPRAGIEKLFF. The CDR3 region has the DNA TGTGCCAGCACCCCTCGGGCGGGAATTGAAAAACTGTTTTTT. The gene calls are TRBV7-9 and TRBJ1-4, with D hard to call. CDR1 is SEHNR and CDR2 is FQNEAQ in the germline V gene (reference sequence). Trimming took 7 bases from V and 7 from J, leaving 16 bases between them. This CDR3 region has 14 residues.

V is TRBV25-1 and J is TRBJ2-5; D tentatively reads TRBD1 or TRBD2 (5 bases each). V lost 1 base to trimming and J lost 5 bases, with 17 bases between them. CDR1 and CDR2 from the germline V gene are MGHDK and SYGVNS. This CDR3 has 16 residues. The CDR3 loop reads CASSESGRARGETQYF. The DNA for the CDR3 is TGTGCCAGCAGTGAATCAGGCAGGGCCCGAGGGGAGACCCAGTACTTC. The full variable domain, in which reference TRBV25-1 and TRBJ2-5 provide the parts outside the CDR3, is EADIYQTPRYLVIGTGKKITLECSQTMGHDKMYWYQQDPGMELHLIHYSYGVNSTEKGDLSSESTVSRIRTEHFPLTLESARPSHTSQYLCASSESGRARGETQYFGPGTRLLVL.

This chain connects TRBV28 to TRBJ2-7; 8 positions match TRBD2. Germline V gives CDR1 MDHEN, CDR2 SYDVKM. The CDR3 is made up of 14 amino acids. V shed 5 bases, J shed 2 bases, and the junction held 5 bases outside the gene matches. CDR3 region: CASSMSGGAYEQYF. Here the CDR3 DNA reads TGTGCCAGCAGTATGTCGGGGGGGGCCTACGAGCAGTACTTC.

V is TRBV28 and J is TRBJ2-2, with D unclear. CDR3 size: 13 residues. Germline V gene lookup returns CDR1 MDHEN and CDR2 SYDVKM. V lost 6 bases and J lost 8, with 13 bases in between. CDR3 in DNA: TGTGCCAGCAGCCCCTCACGGGCTGGGGAGCTGTTTTTT. It yields the protein CASSPSRAGELFF.

The chain joins TRBV6-1 to TRBJ2-3, with D perhaps TRBD1 or TRBD2 (5 bases each). In germline, CDR1 is MNHNS, CDR2 SASEGT. The CDR3 is 14 amino acids. Between the trimmed V and J ends, which lost 0 bases and 1 base, there was a span of 5 bases. CDR3 amino acids: CASSEAGGTDTQYF. CDR3 DNA: TGTGCCAGCAGTGAAGCGGGGGGCACAGATACGCAGTATTTT.

The chain joins TRBV11-2 to TRBJ2-1, with 10 bases fitting TRBD1. CDR1 SGHAT and CDR2 FQNNGV come from the germline V gene. V lost 3 bases to trimming and J lost 5 bases; unmatched junction nucleotides: 4. The CDR3 contains 15 residues. Written as DNA, the CDR3 is TGTGCCAGCAGCTTTACCGGGACAGGGGACAATGAGCAGTTCTTC. Encoded protein: CASSFTGTGDNEQFF. Drawing the rest from reference TRBV11-2 and TRBJ2-1, the complete variable domain is EAGVAQSPRYKIIEKRQSVAFWCNPISGHATLYWYQQILGQGPKLLIQFQNNGVVDDSQLPKDRFSAERLKGVDSTLKIQPAKLEDSAVYLCASSFTGTGDNEQFFGPGTRLTVL.

The chain uses TRBV27 and TRBJ2-7, with a possible D match to TRBD1 (5 bases). Germline CDR1 is MNHEY and CDR2 is SMNVEV (reference sequence). V dropped 6 bases and J dropped 3 bases, with 18 bases sitting between them. This CDR3 region has 15 residues. CDR3 protein: CASSKTGWVNYEQYF. The CDR3 bases are TGTGCCAGCAGCAAAACAGGTTGGGTTAACTACGAGCAGTACTTC.

This clone was found a few times. The chain couples TRBV2 to TRBJ2-7; D gene uncertain. The germline V and J ends were trimmed by 8 bases and 1 base, with 9 bases remaining between them. CDR3 size: 12 residues. From germline, CDR1 is SNHLY and CDR2 FYNNEI. The CDR3: CASRAVSYEQYF. CDR3 DNA: TGTGCCAGCCGGGCGGTTTCCTACGAGCAGTACTTC.

The V and J genes are TRBV5-4 and TRBJ1-4, with D maybe TRBD1 (5 bases). Germline-derived CDR1 and CDR2 are SGHNT and YYREEE (reference sequence). This CDR3 is built from 17 residues. V lost 0 bases and J lost 1, with 13 bases in between. In DNA form, the CDR3 reads TGTGCCAGCAGCTTGGGCGGGGGAGCGGGAACTAATGAAAAACTGTTTTTT. Translated: CASSLGGGAGTNEKLFF.

This chain uses TRBV18 with TRBJ2-6; D is unresolved. The germline gives CDR1 KGHSH, CDR2 LQKENI. This CDR3 is 15 amino acids long. The V and J ends lost 2 bases and 0 bases respectively, with 5 bases between them. CDR3 nucleotides: TGTGCCAGCTCACCAGGCATCTCTGGGGCCAACGTCCTGACTTTC. It codes for CASSPGISGANVLTF.

V usage is TRBV5-6 and J usage is TRBJ1-4; tentative D call: TRBD1 (6 bases). Trimming removed 6 bases at V and 5 bases at J, with 14 bases between. This CDR3 has 14 amino acids. Germline values: CDR1 SGHDT, CDR2 YYEEEE. The CDR3 spells CASTPQGRNEKLFF. CDR3 nucleotide sequence: TGTGCCAGCACCCCCCAGGGGAGGAATGAAAAACTGTTTTTT. Based on the CDR3 plus reference TRBV5-6 and TRBJ1-4, the full variable domain is DAGVTQSPTHLIKTRGQQVTLRCSPKSGHDTVSWYQQALGQGPQFIFQYYEEEERQRGNFPDRFSGHQFPNYSSELNVNALLLGDSALYLCASTPQGRNEKLFFGSGTQLSVL.

This clone turned up a few times. This chain links TRBV30 with TRBJ2-6; 7 bases are a match to TRBD1. Germline V gives CDR1 GTSNPN, CDR2 SVGIG (reference sequence). This CDR3 has 16 amino acids. V lost 3 bases to trimming and J lost 0 bases; unmatched junction nucleotides: 5. The chain's CDR3 is CAWRRGRTSGANVLTF. The CDR3 region has the DNA TGTGCCTGGAGGAGGGGGCGGACCTCTGGGGCCAACGTCCTGACTTTC.

The sample holds one count of this clone. Other DNA sequences of this sample code for an identical CDR3. CDR3 amino acids: CASSSNTEAFF. The CDR3 bases are TGTGCCAGCAGCTCTAATACTGAAGCTTTCTTT. The chain recombines TRBV7-3 with TRBJ1-1; D is ambiguous. The V and J ends lost 4 bases and 5 bases respectively, with 5 bases between them. The CDR3 spans 11 residues. The germline CDR1 and CDR2 sequences are SGHTA and FQGTGA.

The V and J genes are TRBV19 and TRBJ2-6, with D maybe TRBD1 (5 bases). Between the trimmed V and J ends, which lost 9 bases and 1 base, there was a span of 10 bases. Germline CDR1 is LNHDA and CDR2 is SQIVND (reference sequence). The CDR3 spans 14 residues. The CDR3 spells CASLDSSGANVLTF. The CDR3 DNA reads TGTGCCAGCTTAGACAGTTCTGGGGCCAACGTCCTGACTTTC.

This clone was observed a single time. The chain employs TRBV11-3 and TRBJ1-1; 9 nucleotides match TRBD1. With 1 base clipped from V and 5 bases from J, the junction kept 8 bases outside the gene matches. Germline assignment: CDR1 SGHNT and CDR2 YENEEA. The CDR3 contains 16 residues. The CDR3 region has the DNA TGTGCCAGCAGCTTAGTCCGGGGACAGGGAGCAACTGAAGCTTTCTTT. Protein: CASSLVRGQGATEAFF.

The chain couples TRBV7-7 to TRBJ2-1; TRBD1 matches 8 bases. The length of the CDR3 is 15 residues. V gave up 1 base and J gave up 8 bases; unmatched junction bases: 7. CDR1 is SSHAT and CDR2 is FNYEAQ in the germline V gene (reference sequence). The CDR3 loop reads CASSLGRTGSDEQFF. The CDR3 DNA reads TGTGCCAGCAGCTTAGGTAGGACAGGGAGCGATGAGCAGTTCTTC.

The chain combines TRBV7-7 with TRBJ2-5; maybe TRBD2 (6 bases). The CDR3 has 14 amino acids. Germline-derived CDR1 and CDR2 are SSHAT and FNYEAQ (reference sequence). The ends were cut back, 2 bases at V and 2 bases at J, with 9 bases in the middle. CDR3 amino acids: CASSLFGRQETQYF. The CDR3, as DNA: TGTGCCAGCAGCTTATTTGGGAGGCAAGAGACCCAGTACTTC. Using reference TRBV7-7 and TRBJ2-5 for the parts outside the CDR3, the full variable domain is GAGVSQSPRYKVTKRGQDVTLRCDPISSHATLYWYQQALGQGPEFLTYFNYEAQPDKSGLPSDRFSAERPEGSISTLTIQRTEQRDSAMYRCASSLFGRQETQYFGPGTRLLVL.

The chain employs TRBV18 and TRBJ2-1, with 8 bases that match TRBD2. CDR1 and CDR2 (germline): KGHSH, LQKENI. The length of the CDR3 is 16 residues. V trimming: 6 bases; J trimming: 3 bases; junction bases outside the gene matches: 10. The CDR3 nucleotides read TGTGCCAGCTCGCAGCTCGCGGGGGGTGACTACAATGAGCAGTTCTTC. It codes for CASSQLAGGDYNEQFF.

V is TRBV27 and J is TRBJ1-5, with 9 bases lining up with TRBD1. Germline V CDR1 and CDR2: MNHEY, SMNVEV (reference sequence). The V segment lost 2 bases and the J segment 6 bases; nucleotides outside the gene matches: 5. The length of the CDR3 is 15 residues. The CDR3 sequence is CASSLKGQGGQPQHF. The CDR3 nucleotides are TGTGCCAGCAGTTTAAAGGGACAGGGAGGTCAGCCCCAGCATTTT.